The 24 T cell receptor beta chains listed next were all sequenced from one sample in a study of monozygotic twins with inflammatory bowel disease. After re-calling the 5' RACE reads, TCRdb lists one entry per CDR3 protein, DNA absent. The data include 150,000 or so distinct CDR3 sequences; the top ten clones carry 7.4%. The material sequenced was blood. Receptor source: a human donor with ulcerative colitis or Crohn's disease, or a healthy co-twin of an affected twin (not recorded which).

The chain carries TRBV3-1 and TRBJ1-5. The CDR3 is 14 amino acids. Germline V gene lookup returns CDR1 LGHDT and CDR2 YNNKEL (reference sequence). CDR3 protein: CASSQGGANQPQHF.

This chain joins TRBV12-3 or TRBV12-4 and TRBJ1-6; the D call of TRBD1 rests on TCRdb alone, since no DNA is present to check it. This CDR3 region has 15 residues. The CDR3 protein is CASSAWTEYNSPLHF.

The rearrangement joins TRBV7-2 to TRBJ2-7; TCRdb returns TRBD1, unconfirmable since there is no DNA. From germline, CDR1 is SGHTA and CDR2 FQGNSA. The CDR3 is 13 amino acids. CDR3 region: CASSRDRVHEQYF. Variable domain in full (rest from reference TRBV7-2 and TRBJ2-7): GAGVSQSPSNKVTEKGKDVELRCDPISGHTALYWYRQSLGQGLEFLIYFQGNSAPDKSGLPSDRFSAERTGGSVSTLTIQRTQQEDSAVYLCASSRDRVHEQYFGPGTRLTVT.

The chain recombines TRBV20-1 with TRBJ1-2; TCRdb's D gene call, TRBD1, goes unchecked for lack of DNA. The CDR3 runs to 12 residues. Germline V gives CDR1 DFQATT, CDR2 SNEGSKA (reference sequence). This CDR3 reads CSAQGGLGGYTF.

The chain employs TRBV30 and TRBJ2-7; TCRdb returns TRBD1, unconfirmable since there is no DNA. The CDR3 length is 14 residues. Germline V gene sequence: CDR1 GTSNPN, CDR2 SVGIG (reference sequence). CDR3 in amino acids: CAWSVGGFSYEQYF.

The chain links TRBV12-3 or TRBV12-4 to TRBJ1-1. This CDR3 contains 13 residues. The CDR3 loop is CASSPYMNTEAFF.

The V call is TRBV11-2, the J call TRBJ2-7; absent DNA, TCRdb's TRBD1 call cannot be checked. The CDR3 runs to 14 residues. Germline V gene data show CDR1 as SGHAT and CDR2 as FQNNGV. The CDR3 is CASSLLQGAYEQYF.

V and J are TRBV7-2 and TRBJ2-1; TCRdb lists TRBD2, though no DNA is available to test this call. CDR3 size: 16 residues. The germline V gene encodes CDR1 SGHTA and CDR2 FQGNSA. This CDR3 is CASSLARGGGLDEQFF.

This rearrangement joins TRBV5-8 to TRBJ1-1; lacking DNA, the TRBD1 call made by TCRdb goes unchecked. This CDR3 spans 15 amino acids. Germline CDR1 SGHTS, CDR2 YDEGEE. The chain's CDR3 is CASSLGGLMNTEAFF.

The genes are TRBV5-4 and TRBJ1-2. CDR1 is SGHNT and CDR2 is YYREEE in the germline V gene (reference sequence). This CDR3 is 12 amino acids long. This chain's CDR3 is CASSLGVSGYTF.

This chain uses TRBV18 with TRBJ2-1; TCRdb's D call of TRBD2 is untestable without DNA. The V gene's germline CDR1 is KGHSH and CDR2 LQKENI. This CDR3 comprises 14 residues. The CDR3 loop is CASSAGTSSGEQFF.

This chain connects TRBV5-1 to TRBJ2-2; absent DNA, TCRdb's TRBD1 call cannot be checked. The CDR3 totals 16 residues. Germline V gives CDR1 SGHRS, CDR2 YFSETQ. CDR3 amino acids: CASSQRRERTTGELFF.

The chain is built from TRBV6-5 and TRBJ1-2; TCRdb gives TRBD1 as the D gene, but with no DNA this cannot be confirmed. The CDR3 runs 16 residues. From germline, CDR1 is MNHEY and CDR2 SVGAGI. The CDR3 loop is CASSYLTRGLDYGYTF.

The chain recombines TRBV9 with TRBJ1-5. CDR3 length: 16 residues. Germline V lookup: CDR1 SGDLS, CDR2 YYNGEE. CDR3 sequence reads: CASSVGAGPGDQPQHF.

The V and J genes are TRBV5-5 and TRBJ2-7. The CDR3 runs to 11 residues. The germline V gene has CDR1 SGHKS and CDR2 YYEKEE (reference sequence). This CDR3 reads CASSLQYEQYF.

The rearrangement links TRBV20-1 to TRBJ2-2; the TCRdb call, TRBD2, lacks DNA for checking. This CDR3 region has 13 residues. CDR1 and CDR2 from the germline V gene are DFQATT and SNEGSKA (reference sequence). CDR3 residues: CSARGLVVGELFF.

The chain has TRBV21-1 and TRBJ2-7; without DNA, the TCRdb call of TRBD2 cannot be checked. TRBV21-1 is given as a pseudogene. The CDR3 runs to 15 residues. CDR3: CASSKGKAGAYEQYF.

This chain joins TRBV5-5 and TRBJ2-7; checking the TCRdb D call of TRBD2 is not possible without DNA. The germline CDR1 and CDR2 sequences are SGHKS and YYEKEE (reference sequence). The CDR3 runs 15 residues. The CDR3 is CASSTGLAGLYEQYF.

The CDR3 sequence is CASSNQQAGPQHF. The V gene is TRBV6-6, the J gene TRBJ1-5. The germline CDR1 and CDR2 sequences are MNHNY and SVGAGI (reference sequence). The length of the CDR3 is 13 residues.

The CDR3 protein is CASSLPGQGSTGELFF. V gene TRBV18 combines with J gene TRBJ2-2; TCRdb selects TRBD1, and the lack of DNA leaves this call unchecked. CDR3 size: 16 residues. The germline gives CDR1 KGHSH, CDR2 LQKENI.

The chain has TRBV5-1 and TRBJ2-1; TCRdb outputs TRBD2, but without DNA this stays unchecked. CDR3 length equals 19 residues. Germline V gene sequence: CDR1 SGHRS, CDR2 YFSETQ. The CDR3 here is CASSLRGTSGRTPYNEQFF.

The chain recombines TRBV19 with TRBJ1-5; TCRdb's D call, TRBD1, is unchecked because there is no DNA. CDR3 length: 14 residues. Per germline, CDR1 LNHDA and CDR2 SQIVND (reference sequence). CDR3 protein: CASIAQGIYQPQHF.

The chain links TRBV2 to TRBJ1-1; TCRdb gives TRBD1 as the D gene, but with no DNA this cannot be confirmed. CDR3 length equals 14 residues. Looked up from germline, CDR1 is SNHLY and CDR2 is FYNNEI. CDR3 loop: CASFHGQGRTEAFF.

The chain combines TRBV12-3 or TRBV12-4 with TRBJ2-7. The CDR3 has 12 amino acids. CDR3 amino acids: CASSLGNYEQYF.